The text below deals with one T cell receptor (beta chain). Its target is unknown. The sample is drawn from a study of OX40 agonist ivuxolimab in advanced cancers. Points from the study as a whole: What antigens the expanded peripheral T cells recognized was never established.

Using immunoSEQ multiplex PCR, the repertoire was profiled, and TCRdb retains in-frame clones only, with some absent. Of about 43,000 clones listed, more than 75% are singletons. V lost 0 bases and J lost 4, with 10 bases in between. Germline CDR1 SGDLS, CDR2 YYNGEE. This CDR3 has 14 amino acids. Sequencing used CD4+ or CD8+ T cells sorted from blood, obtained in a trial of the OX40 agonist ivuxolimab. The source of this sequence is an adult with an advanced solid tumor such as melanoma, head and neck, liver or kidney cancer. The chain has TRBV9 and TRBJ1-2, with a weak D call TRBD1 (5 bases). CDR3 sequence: CASSVGGESYGYTF. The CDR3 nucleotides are TGTGCCAGCAGCGTAGGAGGGGAGTCCTATGGCTACACCTTC.